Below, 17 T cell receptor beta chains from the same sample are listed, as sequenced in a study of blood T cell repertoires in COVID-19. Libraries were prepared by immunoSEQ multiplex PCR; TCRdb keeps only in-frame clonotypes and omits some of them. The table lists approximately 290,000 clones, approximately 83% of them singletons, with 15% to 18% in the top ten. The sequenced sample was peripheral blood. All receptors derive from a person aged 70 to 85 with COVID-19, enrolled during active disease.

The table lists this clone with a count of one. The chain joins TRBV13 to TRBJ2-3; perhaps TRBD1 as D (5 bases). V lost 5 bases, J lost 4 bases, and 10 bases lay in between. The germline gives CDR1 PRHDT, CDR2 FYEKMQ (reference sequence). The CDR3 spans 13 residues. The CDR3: CASSLSRADTQYF. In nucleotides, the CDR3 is TGTGCCAGCAGCCTCTCCAGGGCAGATACGCAGTATTTT.

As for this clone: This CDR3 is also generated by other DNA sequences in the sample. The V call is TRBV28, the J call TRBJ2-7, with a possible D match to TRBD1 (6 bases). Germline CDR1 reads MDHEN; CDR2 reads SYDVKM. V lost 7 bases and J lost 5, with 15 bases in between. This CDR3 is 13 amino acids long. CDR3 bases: TGTGCCAGCACCACAGGGTTCGGCCACGAGCAGTACTTC. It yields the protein CASTTGFGHEQYF.

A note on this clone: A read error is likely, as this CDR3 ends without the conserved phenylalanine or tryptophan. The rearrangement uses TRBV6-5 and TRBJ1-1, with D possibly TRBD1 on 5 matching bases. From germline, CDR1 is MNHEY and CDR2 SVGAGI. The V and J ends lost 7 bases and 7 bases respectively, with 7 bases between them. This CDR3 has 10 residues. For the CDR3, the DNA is TGTGCCAGCAAACAGGTTGAAGCTTTCCTT. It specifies CASKQVEAFL.

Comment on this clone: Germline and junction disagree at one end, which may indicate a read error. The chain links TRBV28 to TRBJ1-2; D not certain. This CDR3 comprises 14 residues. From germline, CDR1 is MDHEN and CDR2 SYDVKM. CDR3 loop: CASSLNGANYGYTF. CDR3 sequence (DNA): TGTGCCAGCAGTTTAAATGGTGCCAACTATGGTTACACCTTC.

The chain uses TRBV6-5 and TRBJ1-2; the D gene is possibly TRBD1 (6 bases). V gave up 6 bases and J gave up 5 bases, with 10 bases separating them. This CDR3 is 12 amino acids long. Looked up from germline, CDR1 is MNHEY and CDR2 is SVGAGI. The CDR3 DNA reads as TGTGCCAGCAGCCCCCAGGGGTATGGCTACACCTTC. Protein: CASSPQGYGYTF.

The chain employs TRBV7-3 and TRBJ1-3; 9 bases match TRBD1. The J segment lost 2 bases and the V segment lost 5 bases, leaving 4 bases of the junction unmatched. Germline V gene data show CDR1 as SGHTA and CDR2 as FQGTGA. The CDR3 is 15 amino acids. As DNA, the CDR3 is TGTGCCAGCAGCGAACAGGGGGCAACTGGAAACACCATATATTTT. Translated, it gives CASSEQGATGNTIYF.

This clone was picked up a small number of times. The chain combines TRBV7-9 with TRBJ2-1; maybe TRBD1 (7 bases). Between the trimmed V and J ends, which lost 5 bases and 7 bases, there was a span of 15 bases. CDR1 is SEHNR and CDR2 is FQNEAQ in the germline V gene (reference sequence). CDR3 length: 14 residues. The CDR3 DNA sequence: TGTGCCAGCAGCCCAGGGGGACTCCCTAATGAGCAGTTCTTC. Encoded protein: CASSPGGLPNEQFF.

Here the CDR3 reads CATSRNRGLTEAFF. The DNA of the CDR3 is TGTGCCACCAGCAGGAACAGGGGCCTGACTGAAGCTTTCTTT. The gene calls are TRBV15 and TRBJ1-1; TRBD1 aligns across 7 bases. Trimming at V came to 3 bases and at J to 5 bases, leaving 6 bases not matched to a gene. Germline V gives CDR1 LNHNV, CDR2 YYDKDF (reference sequence). This CDR3 region has 14 residues.

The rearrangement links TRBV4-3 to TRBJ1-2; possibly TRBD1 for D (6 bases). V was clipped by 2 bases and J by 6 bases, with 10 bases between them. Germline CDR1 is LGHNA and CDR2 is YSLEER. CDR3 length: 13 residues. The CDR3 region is CASSQQGWNGYTF. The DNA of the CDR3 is TGCGCCAGCAGCCAACAGGGGTGGAATGGCTACACCTTC.

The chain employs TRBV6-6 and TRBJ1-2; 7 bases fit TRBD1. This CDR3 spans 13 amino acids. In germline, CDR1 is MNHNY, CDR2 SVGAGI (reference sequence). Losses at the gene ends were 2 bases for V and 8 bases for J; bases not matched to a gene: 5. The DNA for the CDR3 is TGTGCCAGCAGTTACGGACAGGTCACGGGCTACACCTTC. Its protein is CASSYGQVTGYTF.

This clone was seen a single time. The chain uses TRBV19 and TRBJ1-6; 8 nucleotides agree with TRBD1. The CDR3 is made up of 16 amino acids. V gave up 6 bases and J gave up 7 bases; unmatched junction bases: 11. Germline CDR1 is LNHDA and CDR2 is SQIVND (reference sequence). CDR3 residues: CASRTDGQGHNSPLHF. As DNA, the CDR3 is TGTGCCAGTAGGACAGACGGACAGGGTCACAATTCACCCCTCCACTTT.

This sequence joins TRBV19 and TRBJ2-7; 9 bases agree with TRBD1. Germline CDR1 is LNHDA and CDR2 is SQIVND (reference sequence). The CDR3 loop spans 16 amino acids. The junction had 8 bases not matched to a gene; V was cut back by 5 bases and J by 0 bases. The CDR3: CASSPSDRGASYEQYF. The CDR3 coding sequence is TGTGCCAGTAGTCCTAGTGACAGGGGGGCCTCCTACGAGCAGTACTTC.

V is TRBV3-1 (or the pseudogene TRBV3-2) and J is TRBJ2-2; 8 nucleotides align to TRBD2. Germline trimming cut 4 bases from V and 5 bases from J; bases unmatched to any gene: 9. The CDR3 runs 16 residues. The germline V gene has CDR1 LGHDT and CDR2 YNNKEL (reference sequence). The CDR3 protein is CASSPAGGGRTGELFF. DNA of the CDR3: TGTGCCAGCAGCCCCGCGGGGGGCGGGCGGACCGGGGAGCTGTTTTTT.

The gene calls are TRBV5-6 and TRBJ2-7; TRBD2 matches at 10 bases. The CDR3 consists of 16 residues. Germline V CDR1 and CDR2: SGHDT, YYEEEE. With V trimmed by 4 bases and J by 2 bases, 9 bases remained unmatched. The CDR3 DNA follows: TGTGCCAGCAGCCCGTATAGGAGCGGGAGGGCCTACGAGCAGTACTTC. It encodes CASSPYRSGRAYEQYF.

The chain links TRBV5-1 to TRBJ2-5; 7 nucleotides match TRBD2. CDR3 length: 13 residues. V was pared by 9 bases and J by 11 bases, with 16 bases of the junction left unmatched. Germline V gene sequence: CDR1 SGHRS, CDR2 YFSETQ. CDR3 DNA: TGCGCCACCTCAGGAGGTCCGGCGGGGGAGCAGTACTTC. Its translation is CATSGGPAGEQYF.

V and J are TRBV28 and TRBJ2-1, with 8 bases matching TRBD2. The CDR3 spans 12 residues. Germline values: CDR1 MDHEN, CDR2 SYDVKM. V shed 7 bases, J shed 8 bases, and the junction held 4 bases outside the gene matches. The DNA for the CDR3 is TGTGCCAGCATGAGAGCGGGGGATGAGCAGTTCTTC. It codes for CASMRAGDEQFF.

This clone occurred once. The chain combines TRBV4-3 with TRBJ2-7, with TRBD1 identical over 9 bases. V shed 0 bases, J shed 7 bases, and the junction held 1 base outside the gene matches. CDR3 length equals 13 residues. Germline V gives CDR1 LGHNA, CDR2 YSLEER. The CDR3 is CASSQDGQGEQYF. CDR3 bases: TGCGCCAGCAGCCAAGATGGACAGGGGGAGCAGTACTTC.